The rows below give T cell receptor beta chains drawn from one sample of a study of blood T cell repertoires in COVID-19. Assay: immunoSEQ multiplex PCR; the TCRdb copy retains only in-frame clones and omits some. Among roughly 110,000 clones listed, roughly 86% were seen once. The sample taken for sequencing was peripheral blood. The receptors derive from a man between 40 and 49 years old with acute or convalescent COVID-19. Both conserved end residues are part of each CDR3. D genes are given only for firm matches. Not all rows give a size; the values are once, few, many and, for expanded clones, a class.

v_gene: TRBV29-1
d_gene: -
j_gene: TRBJ2-2
abundance: -
len: 15
CDR3nt: TGCAGCGCCAGAGGGGGGGGCGCGAACACCGGGGAGCTGTTTTTT
CDR3aa: CSARGGGANTGELFF

v_gene: TRBV19
d_gene: -
j_gene: TRBJ2-1
abundance: once
len: 15
CDR3nt: TGTGCCAGTAGTATCGCGCAGGGAGGTTACAATGAGCAGTTCTTC
CDR3aa: CASSIAQGGYNEQFF

v_gene: TRBV7-2
d_gene: -
j_gene: TRBJ1-2
abundance: -
len: 15
CDR3nt: TGTGCCAGCAGCCCCCAGAGTGACACCATATATGGCTACACCTTC
CDR3aa: CASSPQSDTIYGYTF

v_gene: TRBV5-8
d_gene: -
j_gene: TRBJ1-2
abundance: -
len: 16
CDR3nt: TGTGCCAGCAGTCCCGGTCCTCTTCGGGGATATGGTGGCTACACCTTC
CDR3aa: CASSPGPLRGYGGYTF

v_gene: TRBV5-6
d_gene: TRBD1
j_gene: TRBJ2-7
abundance: -
len: 15
CDR3nt: TGTGCCAGCAGCTTGACCCCGGGACAGGGGTTGTTTGAGTACTTC
CDR3aa: CASSLTPGQGLFEYF

v_gene: TRBV11-2
d_gene: -
j_gene: TRBJ2-7
abundance: -
len: 13
CDR3nt: TGTGCCAGCAGCCCGGGACAAGTCTACGAGCAGTACTTC
CDR3aa: CASSPGQVYEQYF

v_gene: TRBV6-5
d_gene: TRBD1
j_gene: TRBJ1-6
abundance: -
len: 14
CDR3nt: TGTGCCAGCAGTAGACAGGGGACTGGCTCACCCCTCCACTTT
CDR3aa: CASSRQGTGSPLHF

v_gene: TRBV3-1/TRBV3-2
d_gene: -
j_gene: TRBJ1-2
abundance: once
len: 13
CDR3nt: TGTGCCAGCAGCCAAGAAGGGAGTGCTGGCTACACCTTC
CDR3aa: CASSQEGSAGYTF

v_gene: TRBV19
d_gene: -
j_gene: TRBJ1-5
abundance: -
len: 15
CDR3nt: TGTGCCAGTAGAATCACAATGGTGGGCAATCAGCCCCAGCATTTT
CDR3aa: CASRITMVGNQPQHF

v_gene: TRBV27
d_gene: -
j_gene: TRBJ1-5
abundance: -
len: 14
CDR3nt: TGTGCCAGCAGTTTATACCAGGCCAATCAGCCCCAGCATTTT
CDR3aa: CASSLYQANQPQHF

v_gene: TRBV6-2/TRBV6-3
d_gene: TRBD2
j_gene: TRBJ2-1
abundance: -
len: 16
CDR3nt: TGTGCCAGCAGCCTACCTAGGACGGGGGGGCCGAATGAGCAGTTCTTC
CDR3aa: CASSLPRTGGPNEQFF

v_gene: TRBV21-1
d_gene: -
j_gene: TRBJ1-1
abundance: few
len: 17
CDR3nt: TGTGCCAGCAGCAGCAAATTTTCCCAGGGGTGTTACACTGAAGCTTTCTTT
CDR3aa: CASSSKFSQGCYTEAFF

v_gene: TRBV12-3/TRBV12-4
d_gene: -
j_gene: TRBJ1-2
abundance: -
len: 13
CDR3nt: TGTGCCAGCAGTTTGAGTAGCAACTATGGCTACACCTTC
CDR3aa: CASSLSSNYGYTF

v_gene: TRBV5-6
d_gene: TRBD1
j_gene: TRBJ1-2
abundance: -
len: 13
CDR3nt: TGTGCCAGCAGGTTCGGGACAGGGCATGGCTACACCTTC
CDR3aa: CASRFGTGHGYTF

v_gene: TRBV9
d_gene: TRBD2
j_gene: TRBJ2-5
abundance: -
len: 14
CDR3nt: TGTGCCAGCAGCGTCGGGACTAACCAAGAGACCCAGTACTTC
CDR3aa: CASSVGTNQETQYF

v_gene: TRBV2
d_gene: -
j_gene: TRBJ2-3
abundance: -
len: 15
CDR3nt: TGTGCCAGCAGTGAGTTAGCGGTTAGAAGGGGTACGCAGTATTTT
CDR3aa: CASSELAVRRGTQYF

v_gene: TRBV19
d_gene: -
j_gene: TRBJ2-5
abundance: -
len: 13
CDR3nt: TGTGCCAGTAGTCCCGGGTCACCCCGGACCCAGTACTTC
CDR3aa: CASSPGSPRTQYF

v_gene: TRBV6-2/TRBV6-3
d_gene: -
j_gene: TRBJ1-5
abundance: -
len: 14
CDR3nt: TGTGCCAGCAGTTACTCACGGGGGAATCAGCCCCAGCATTTT
CDR3aa: CASSYSRGNQPQHF

v_gene: TRBV3-1/TRBV3-2
d_gene: -
j_gene: TRBJ2-3
abundance: -
len: 14
CDR3nt: TGTGCCAGCAGCCCTACTCGGGGCACAGATACGCAGTATTTT
CDR3aa: CASSPTRGTDTQYF

v_gene: TRBV4-1
d_gene: TRBD1
j_gene: TRBJ1-6
abundance: -
len: 18
CDR3nt: TGCGCCAGCAGCCACCAGGCCGGGGCGACAGGGTATAGTTCACCCCTCCACTTT
CDR3aa: CASSHQAGATGYSSPLHF

v_gene: TRBV5-1
d_gene: -
j_gene: TRBJ1-2
abundance: -
len: 13
CDR3nt: TGCGCCAGCAGCTTGGAACAGTTCTATGGCTACACCTTC
CDR3aa: CASSLEQFYGYTF

v_gene: TRBV15
d_gene: TRBD2
j_gene: TRBJ2-4
abundance: -
len: 15
CDR3nt: TGTGCCACCAGCAGGCAGCGGGGCGGGATAGACATTCAGTACTTC
CDR3aa: CATSRQRGGIDIQYF

v_gene: TRBV2
d_gene: -
j_gene: TRBJ1-5
abundance: -
len: 15
CDR3nt: TGTGCCAGCAGTGTTGGACTGTCTGGCAATCAGCCCCAGCATTTT
CDR3aa: CASSVGLSGNQPQHF

v_gene: TRBV12-3/TRBV12-4
d_gene: -
j_gene: TRBJ2-7
abundance: few
len: 12
CDR3nt: TGTGCCAGCAGTCTCGAGGGCGACGAGCAGTACTTC
CDR3aa: CASSLEGDEQYF

v_gene: TRBV6-6
d_gene: -
j_gene: TRBJ1-4
abundance: -
len: 13
CDR3nt: TGTGCCAGCAGTTCACGGTCTAATGAAAAACTGTTTTTT
CDR3aa: CASSSRSNEKLFF

v_gene: TRBV19
d_gene: TRBD1
j_gene: TRBJ2-1
abundance: -
len: 13
CDR3nt: TGTGCCAGTACCCCGGACAGGGGCAATGAGCAGTTCTTC
CDR3aa: CASTPDRGNEQFF

v_gene: TRBV6-5
d_gene: TRBD1
j_gene: TRBJ1-2
abundance: -
len: 15
CDR3nt: TGTGCCAGCTCCCTAGGACAGGGGCGGGTTGGAGGCTACACCTTC
CDR3aa: CASSLGQGRVGGYTF

v_gene: TRBV2
d_gene: TRBD1
j_gene: TRBJ2-2
abundance: -
len: 18
CDR3nt: TGTGCCGGCAAGACACGGGTCGGTCAGGGGGCCAAAACCGGGGAGCTGTTTTTT
CDR3aa: CAGKTRVGQGAKTGELFF

v_gene: TRBV29-1
d_gene: -
j_gene: TRBJ2-3
abundance: -
len: 13
CDR3nt: TGCAGCGTTGCTCCGAATCCGGCAGATACGCAGTATTTT
CDR3aa: CSVAPNPADTQYF

v_gene: TRBV5-4
d_gene: -
j_gene: TRBJ1-4
abundance: -
len: 16
CDR3nt: TGTGCCAGCAGCTTGATGGCGAGCGCAACTAATGAAAAACTGTTTTTT
CDR3aa: CASSLMASATNEKLFF

v_gene: TRBV14
d_gene: -
j_gene: TRBJ2-3
abundance: -
len: 12
CDR3nt: TGTGCCAGCAGCCAAGATTTCGGTACGCAGTATTTT
CDR3aa: CASSQDFGTQYF

v_gene: TRBV10-3
d_gene: TRBD1
j_gene: TRBJ2-7
abundance: -
len: 13
CDR3nt: TGTGCCATAAGACAGGGTATGACCTACGAGCAGTACTTC
CDR3aa: CAIRQGMTYEQYF

v_gene: TRBV5-1
d_gene: TRBD1
j_gene: TRBJ1-1
abundance: -
len: 16
CDR3nt: TGCGCCAGCAGCTTGGGTCAGGGGGCGGGTTGGTCTGAAGCTTTCTTT
CDR3aa: CASSLGQGAGWSEAFF

v_gene: TRBV7-9
d_gene: -
j_gene: TRBJ1-2
abundance: few
len: 15
CDR3nt: TGTGCCAGCAGCTTGGAACAGAGCGGGGCCTATGGCTACACCTTC
CDR3aa: CASSLEQSGAYGYTF